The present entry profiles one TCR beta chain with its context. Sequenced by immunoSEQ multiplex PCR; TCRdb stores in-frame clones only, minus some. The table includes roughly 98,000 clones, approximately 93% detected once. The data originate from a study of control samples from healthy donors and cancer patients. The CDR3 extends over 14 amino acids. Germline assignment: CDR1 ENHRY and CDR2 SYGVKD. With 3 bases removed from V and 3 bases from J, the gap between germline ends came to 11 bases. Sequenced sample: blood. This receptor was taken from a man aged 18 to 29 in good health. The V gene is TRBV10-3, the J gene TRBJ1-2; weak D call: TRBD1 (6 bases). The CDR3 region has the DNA TGTGCCATCAGTGATTGGGGGGCGGACTATGGCTACACCTTC. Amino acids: CAISDWGADYGYTF.